The present entry profiles one T cell receptor (beta chain) with its context. Its matching antigen is unknown. The CDR3 covers 19 residues. Per the germline V gene, CDR1 is LNHNV and CDR2 is YYDKDF (reference sequence). Unmatched junction bases numbered 16, after V lost 3 bases and J lost 2 bases. Likely unrecorded immune exposures existed in these nominally healthy donors. The data are from a study of cytomegalovirus exposure and HLA in healthy donors. As for the study in general: Out of 398 genotyped donors, around 80% belonged to the Caucasian-associated ancestry cluster. Findings and limits, study-wide: Being productive about 87% or about 30% of the time was typical of most TCR beta V segments in an earlier analysis. It emerged from a later analysis that several of the most significant clusters appeared to be linked to common viral pathogens.

In the PCR, 60 Vbeta and 13 Jbeta primers were used. Only in-frame clones appear in the TCRdb table, and some are missing; sequencing was by immunoSEQ multiplex PCR. The repertoire holds about 100,000 clones, with more than 65% as singletons. The chain links TRBV15 to TRBJ2-5; 9 nucleotides line up with TRBD2. Sequenced input: PBMCs. This TCR was recovered from a male donor in good health and CMV-seronegative. The CDR3 reads CATSRPDSTLAGLQETQYF. For the CDR3, the DNA is TGTGCCACCAGCAGGCCCGACAGCACCCTAGCGGGGCTGCAAGAGACCCAGTACTTC. The full variable domain, completed using reference TRBV15 and TRBJ2-5, is DAMVIQNPRYQVTQFGKPVTLSCSQTLNHNVMYWYQQKSSQAPKLLFHYYDKDFNNEADTPDNFQSRRPNTSFCFLDIRSPGLGDTAMYLCATSRPDSTLAGLQETQYFGPGTRLLVL.